One sample yielded the 8 T cell receptor beta chains listed below, sequenced in a study of shared clonotypes between healthy human individuals. The data were produced by immunoSEQ multiplex PCR, yet TCRdb's version contains in-frame clones alone and is incomplete. The repertoire holds about 2,500,000 clones, with more than 80% as singletons. Sequencing was done on a sample of naive CD4+ T cells sorted from blood. Described subset: CD45RA+ positively selected. The receptors derive from a man aged 18 to 29 in good health.

The gene calls are TRBV15 and TRBJ2-7, with D possibly matching TRBD2 (5 bases). V lost 0 bases to trimming and J lost 3 bases, with 12 bases between them. Germline V lookup: CDR1 LNHNV, CDR2 YYDKDF (reference sequence). The CDR3 has 15 amino acids. As DNA, the CDR3 is TGTGCCACCAGCAGAGATCGTCAGCGGCGCTACGAGCAGTACTTC. The encoded protein is CATSRDRQRRYEQYF. The whole variable domain, remainder taken from reference TRBV15 and TRBJ2-7, is DAMVIQNPRYQVTQFGKPVTLSCSQTLNHNVMYWYQQKSSQAPKLLFHYYDKDFNNEADTPDNFQSRRPNTSFCFLDIRSPGLGDTAMYLCATSRDRQRRYEQYFGPGTRLTVT.

With respect to this clone: Other DNA sequences in the same sample also yield this CDR3. This rearrangement joins TRBV5-4 to TRBJ2-5; D is possibly TRBD2 (5 bases). CDR1 and CDR2 (germline): SGHNT, YYREEE (reference sequence). There are 13 residues in the CDR3. V lost 0 bases and J 3 bases, leaving 6 bases between the germline ends. The CDR3 protein is CASSLGRKETQYF. In DNA form, the CDR3 reads TGTGCCAGCAGCTTGGGGAGGAAAGAGACCCAGTACTTC.

This clone was counted once. The rearrangement joins TRBV19 to TRBJ2-7; D may correspond to TRBD1 or TRBD2 (5 bases each). The CDR3 length is 13 residues. Trimming pared 9 bases from V and 0 bases from J, leaving 12 bases between. Germline values: CDR1 LNHDA, CDR2 SQIVND (reference sequence). The DNA of the CDR3 is TGTGCCAGGACGGGACGGAGCTCCTACGAGCAGTACTTC. Residues: CARTGRSSYEQYF.

DNA of the CDR3: TGTGCCAGCAGCCTGAGACTAGGATCGATCCTAGAGACCCAGTACTTC. Translated: CASSLRLGSILETQYF. The V and J genes are TRBV7-2 and TRBJ2-5; TRBD2 might be the D (6 bases). The V end was cut by 5 bases, the J end by 4 bases, with 20 bases between. This CDR3 is 16 amino acids long. From germline, CDR1 is SGHTA and CDR2 FQGNSA.

The chain links TRBV9 to TRBJ2-3; 10 bases agree with TRBD2. The trim removed 0 bases at V and 4 bases at J, leaving 5 bases unmatched. Germline loops: CDR1 SGDLS, CDR2 YYNGEE. The CDR3 extends over 16 amino acids. In nucleotides, the CDR3 is TGTGCCAGCAGCGTAGCAGCTAGCGGGAGTTCAGATACGCAGTATTTT. Its translation is CASSVAASGSSDTQYF.

The V gene is TRBV7-8, the J gene TRBJ1-2; the D gene is possibly TRBD1 (5 bases). The CDR3 loop spans 15 amino acids. Trimming removed 2 bases at V and 0 bases at J, with 10 bases between. Germline CDR1 reads SGHVS; CDR2 reads FQNEAQ. CDR3 DNA sequence: TGTGCCAGCAGCTTATTCGGGGGAGCTAACTATGGCTACACCTTC. Translated: CASSLFGGANYGYTF.

The genes are TRBV11-2 and TRBJ2-1; 12 bases align to TRBD2. The germline V gene has CDR1 SGHAT and CDR2 FQNNGV. This CDR3 spans 18 amino acids. V dropped 2 bases and J dropped 9; count of bases not matched to a gene: 14. The CDR3 DNA is TGTGCCAGCAGCTTATTGCTAGCGGGGGGGCCAATTAACGGTGAGCAGTTCTTC. Protein: CASSLLLAGGPINGEQFF.

The V call is TRBV4-1, the J call TRBJ1-5; 8 nucleotides align to TRBD1. In germline, CDR1 is MGHRA, CDR2 YSYEKL. V lost 4 bases and J lost 6; bases outside the gene matches: 5. The CDR3 totals 14 residues. The CDR3 DNA sequence: TGCGCCAGCAGCCCGACAGGGGAAGTTCAGCCCCAGCATTTT. Its protein product is CASSPTGEVQPQHF.